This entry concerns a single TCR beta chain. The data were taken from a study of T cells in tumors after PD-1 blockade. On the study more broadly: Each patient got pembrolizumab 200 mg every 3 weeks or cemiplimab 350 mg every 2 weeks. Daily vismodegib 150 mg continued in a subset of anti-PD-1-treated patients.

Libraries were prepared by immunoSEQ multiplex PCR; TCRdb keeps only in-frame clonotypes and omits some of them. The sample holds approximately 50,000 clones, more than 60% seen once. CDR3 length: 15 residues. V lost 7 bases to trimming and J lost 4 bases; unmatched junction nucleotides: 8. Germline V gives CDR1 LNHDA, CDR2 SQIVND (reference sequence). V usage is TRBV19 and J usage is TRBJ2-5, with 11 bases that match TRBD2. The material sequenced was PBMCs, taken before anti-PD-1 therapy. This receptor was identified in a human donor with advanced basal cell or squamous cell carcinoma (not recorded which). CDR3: CASTPGLAGGETQYF. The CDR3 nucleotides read TGTGCCAGTACCCCGGGGCTAGCGGGAGGAGAGACCCAGTACTTC.